The next 28 T cell receptor beta chains were all read from a single sample in a study of blood T cell repertoires in COVID-19. The table came from immunoSEQ multiplex PCR; TCRdb's copy has only in-frame clones and leaves some out. Of some 120,000 clones in the sample, approximately 82% were seen once. The sequenced sample was peripheral blood. These receptors all stem from a man younger than 45 with acute or convalescent COVID-19.

J is TRBJ2-3 and V is TRBV20-1; 9 bases agree with TRBD2. This CDR3 region has 15 residues. Germline V gene data show CDR1 as DFQATT and CDR2 as SNEGSKA (reference sequence). V was pared by 3 bases and J by 4 bases, with 8 bases of the junction left unmatched. CDR3 loop: CSASGASGNADTQYF. The DNA for the CDR3 is TGCAGTGCTAGTGGTGCTAGCGGGAACGCAGATACGCAGTATTTT.

The rearrangement joins TRBV19 to TRBJ1-2, with TRBD1 identical over 7 bases. The ends lost 4 bases at V and 4 bases at J; junction bases unmatched: 12. This CDR3 region has 16 residues. Germline V gives CDR1 LNHDA, CDR2 SQIVND (reference sequence). CDR3 DNA sequence: TGTGCCAGTAGTACCCTCCAGGGGGAGAATTTCTATGGCTACACCTTC. This sequence encodes CASSTLQGENFYGYTF.

This clone came up once. The J gene is TRBJ2-5, the V gene TRBV3-1 (or the pseudogene TRBV3-2); D is unclear. Trimming cost V 2 bases and J 1 base, with 5 bases left between them. CDR1 is LGHDT and CDR2 is YNNKEL in the germline V gene (reference sequence). The CDR3 consists of 13 residues. For the CDR3, the DNA is TGTGCCAGCAGCCAAAACTTCCAAGAGACCCAGTACTTC. This encodes CASSQNFQETQYF.

The rearrangement joins TRBV7-3 to TRBJ2-2; a weak D match, TRBD2 (5 bases). This CDR3 is built from 16 residues. Per the germline V gene, CDR1 is SGHTA and CDR2 is FQGTGA. With 1 base removed from V and 5 bases from J, the gap between germline ends came to 14 bases. The CDR3 loop reads CASSLMAVRGTGELFF. CDR3 nucleotide sequence: TGTGCCAGCAGCTTAATGGCGGTCCGAGGGACCGGGGAGCTGTTTTTT.

This clone came up many times. This sequence joins TRBV5-1 and TRBJ1-1; perhaps TRBD1 as D (6 bases). The CDR3 sequence is 15 residues long. Trimming removed 4 bases at V and 6 bases at J, with 19 bases between. Germline V CDR1 and CDR2: SGHRS, YFSETQ. The CDR3 here is CASSKVKSGVPEAFF. DNA of the CDR3: TGCGCCAGCAGCAAAGTAAAGTCAGGGGTCCCTGAAGCTTTCTTT.

The chain employs TRBV9 and TRBJ1-2, with TRBD1 as a possible D gene (6 bases). Trimming removed 7 bases at V and 2 bases at J, with 18 bases between. The CDR3 is 15 residues long. CDR1 is SGDLS and CDR2 is YYNGEE in the germline V gene. The CDR3 bases are TGTGCCAGCCAGAGGGGGAAAGGGGTCAACTATGGCTACACCTTC. Amino acid sequence: CASQRGKGVNYGYTF.

The J gene is TRBJ1-5, the V gene TRBV6-5; TRBD1 is a possible D gene (5 bases). Trimming shortened V by 8 bases and J by 5 bases, and 13 bases separated the two germline ends. The length of the CDR3 is 13 residues. Per germline, CDR1 MNHEY and CDR2 SVGAGI. CDR3 protein: CASEEGRYQPQHF. CDR3 nucleotides: TGTGCCAGCGAGGAGGGGCGTTATCAGCCCCAGCATTTT.

The genes are TRBV6-5 and TRBJ1-6; 8 positions agree with TRBD1. The ends lost 10 bases at V and 7 bases at J; junction bases unmatched: 12. CDR1 is MNHEY and CDR2 is SVGAGI in the germline V gene. The CDR3 is made up of 15 amino acids. CDR3 residues: CATLSRHRGNSPLHF. CDR3 sequence (DNA): TGTGCCACCCTATCCAGACACAGGGGGAATTCACCCCTCCACTTT.

The genes are TRBV24-1 and TRBJ2-4; D may be TRBD1 (6 bases). V was trimmed by 3 bases and J by 6 bases, leaving 14 bases between them. The length of the CDR3 is 15 residues. CDR1 is KGHDR, CDR2 SFDVKD, per germline. The CDR3 reads CATSDGGANGNIQYF. CDR3 sequence (DNA): TGTGCCACCAGTGATGGGGGCGCGAACGGAAACATTCAGTACTTC.

The rearrangement joins TRBV11-3 to TRBJ2-1, with 7 bases fitting TRBD2. The J segment lost 9 bases and the V segment lost 5 bases, leaving 16 bases of the junction unmatched. The CDR3 loop spans 16 amino acids. Germline V gene lookup returns CDR1 SGHNT and CDR2 YENEEA. The CDR3 DNA reads TGTGCCAGCAGCCGTCGGGGGACTATATACGGAGGTGAGCAGTTCTTC. Translated, it gives CASSRRGTIYGGEQFF.

This chain uses TRBV9 with TRBJ2-3; TRBD2 matches 9 bases. This CDR3 region has 14 residues. The J segment lost 2 bases and the V segment lost 8 bases, leaving 6 bases of the junction unmatched. Germline assignment: CDR1 SGDLS and CDR2 YYNGEE. As DNA, the CDR3 is TGTGCCAGTGCTAGCGGGACCCTCACAGATACGCAGTATTTT. Residues: CASASGTLTDTQYF.

This clone was found a few times. The V gene is TRBV4-3, the J gene TRBJ2-7, with D possibly being TRBD2 (6 bases). Germline CDR1 LGHNA, CDR2 YSLEER. Trimming shortened V by 2 bases and J by 3 bases, and 14 bases separated the two germline ends. This CDR3 region has 15 residues. The DNA of the CDR3 is TGCGCCAGCAGCCAAAGGCAGGAGGGAAACTACGAGCAGTACTTC. Its protein product is CASSQRQEGNYEQYF.

This sequence joins TRBV9 and TRBJ1-6; maybe TRBD1 (5 bases). Germline V gene lookup returns CDR1 SGDLS and CDR2 YYNGEE. V dropped 0 bases and J dropped 4 bases, with 8 bases sitting between them. CDR3 length equals 15 residues. CDR3 region: CASSVAQGYNSPLHF. In DNA, the CDR3 is TGTGCCAGCAGCGTAGCTCAGGGTTATAATTCACCCCTCCACTTT.

The rearrangement uses TRBV5-1 and TRBJ2-2; D gene unclear. This CDR3 region has 13 residues. Trimming shortened V by 4 bases and J by 3 bases, and 7 bases separated the two germline ends. Germline assignment: CDR1 SGHRS and CDR2 YFSETQ. The CDR3 DNA sequence: TGCGCCAGCAGCCCTACAGACACCGGGGAGCTGTTTTTT. It encodes CASSPTDTGELFF.

V usage is TRBV27 and J usage is TRBJ2-1; 8 nucleotides line up with TRBD2. The trim removed 6 bases at V and 5 bases at J, leaving 15 bases unmatched. The CDR3 is 17 residues long. Looked up from germline, CDR1 is MNHEY and CDR2 is SMNVEV (reference sequence). The CDR3 sequence: CASSSKPSGSANNEQFF. DNA of the CDR3: TGTGCCAGCAGCTCCAAACCCAGCGGGAGTGCCAACAATGAGCAGTTCTTC.

V usage is TRBV15 and J usage is TRBJ1-3; a weak D match, TRBD1 (5 bases). Trimming removed 0 bases from V and 4 bases from J, with 13 bases in between. Looked up from germline, CDR1 is LNHNV and CDR2 is YYDKDF (reference sequence). The CDR3 runs 16 residues. CDR3 DNA sequence: TGTGCCACCAGCAGAGATCGGGGGGTATCAGGAAACACCATATATTTT. It encodes CATSRDRGVSGNTIYF. The entire variable domain, with the rest obtained from reference TRBV15 and TRBJ1-3, is as follows: DAMVIQNPRYQVTQFGKPVTLSCSQTLNHNVMYWYQQKSSQAPKLLFHYYDKDFNNEADTPDNFQSRRPNTSFCFLDIRSPGLGDTAMYLCATSRDRGVSGNTIYFGEGSWLTVV.

This clone was picked up a small number of times. The CDR3 loop reads CASSPIAGGNEQYF. CDR3 bases: TGTGCCAGCTCACCAATTGCGGGGGGGAACGAGCAGTACTTC. This chain joins TRBV18 and TRBJ2-7, with 9 bases aligning to TRBD2. The CDR3 is 14 amino acids. The germline gives CDR1 KGHSH, CDR2 LQKENI. V lost 2 bases and J lost 5; bases outside the gene matches: 4.

This clone has a single count. V gene TRBV6-2 or TRBV6-3 combines with J gene TRBJ2-3; tentative D call: TRBD2 (7 bases). Trimming left V 6 bases short and J 4 bases short, with 23 bases between. Germline assignment: CDR1 MNHEY and CDR2 SVGEGT. The CDR3 has 17 amino acids. For the CDR3, the DNA is TGTGCCAGCAGCCCTTCCCAATGGGGGGGCGTCCCAGATACGCAGTATTTT. Translation gives CASSPSQWGGVPDTQYF.

The V call is TRBV5-1, the J call TRBJ2-1; D not certain. The germline V gene encodes CDR1 SGHRS and CDR2 YFSETQ. Trimming cost V 0 bases and J 10 bases, with 17 bases left between them. The CDR3 has 15 residues. The CDR3 DNA reads as TGCGCCAGCAGCTTGGGGCTGGGCGCTCTACTCGAGCAGTTCTTC. Protein sequence: CASSLGLGALLEQFF. Filled out from reference TRBV5-1 and TRBJ2-1, the complete variable domain reads KAGVTQTPRYLIKTRGQQVTLSCSPISGHRSVSWYQQTPGQGLQFLFEYFSETQRNKGNFPGRFSGRQFSNSRSEMNVSTLELGDSALYLCASSLGLGALLEQFFGPGTRLTVL.

Turning to this clone: The sample carries other DNA sequences with the same CDR3. The chain combines TRBV12-3 or TRBV12-4 with TRBJ2-1, with D maybe TRBD2 (6 bases). V was pared by 5 bases and J by 7 bases, with 12 bases between. The CDR3 runs 13 residues. CDR3 protein: CASSLGGRNEQFF. In nucleotides, the CDR3 is TGTGCCAGCAGTCTTGGGGGGAGGAATGAGCAGTTCTTC.

The V gene is TRBV5-8, the J gene TRBJ2-2; the D is unclear. Trimming left V 3 bases short and J 3 bases short, with 9 bases between. The CDR3 runs to 14 residues. The germline CDR1 and CDR2 sequences are SGHTS and YDEGEE. CDR3 loop: CASSSLRYTGELFF. The CDR3 nucleotides are TGTGCCAGCAGCTCCCTGAGATACACCGGGGAGCTGTTTTTT.

The genes are TRBV11-1 and TRBJ1-1; D gene ambiguous. V dropped 5 bases and J dropped 1 base, with 14 bases sitting between them. CDR1 SGHAT and CDR2 FQDESV come from the germline V gene (reference sequence). This CDR3 has 15 residues. For the CDR3, the DNA is TGTGCCAGCAGCCCCTACGGGGTCCAGAACACTGAAGCTTTCTTT. It encodes CASSPYGVQNTEAFF.

The gene calls are TRBV5-1 and TRBJ1-6, with a possible D match to TRBD1 (6 bases). CDR1 and CDR2 (germline): SGHRS, YFSETQ. V was cut by 3 bases and J by 7 bases, with 11 bases left in between. The CDR3 is 14 amino acids. The CDR3 here is CASSSQDRNSPLHF. The CDR3 nucleotides read TGCGCCAGCAGCTCCCAGGACAGAAATTCACCCCTCCACTTT. Filled out from reference TRBV5-1 and TRBJ1-6, the complete variable domain reads KAGVTQTPRYLIKTRGQQVTLSCSPISGHRSVSWYQQTPGQGLQFLFEYFSETQRNKGNFPGRFSGRQFSNSRSEMNVSTLELGDSALYLCASSSQDRNSPLHFGNGTRLTVT.

This clone was seen more than once but under ten times. The chain has TRBV9 and TRBJ2-2; 7 bases map to TRBD1. V lost 3 bases, J lost 6 bases, and 5 bases stayed unmatched. The CDR3 runs to 14 residues. Germline V lookup: CDR1 SGDLS, CDR2 YYNGEE. The CDR3: CASSADRHPGELFF. The CDR3 nucleotides read TGTGCCAGCAGCGCGGACAGGCACCCCGGGGAGCTGTTTTTT.

This sequence joins TRBV30 and TRBJ1-2, with TRBD1 as a possible D gene (6 bases). The CDR3 has 15 residues. Per germline, CDR1 GTSNPN and CDR2 SVGIG (reference sequence). The ends were cut back, 3 bases at V and 0 bases at J, with 14 bases in the middle. DNA for the CDR3: TGTGCCTGGAGGCCTGGACAGACTGCTAACTATGGCTACACCTTC. Translated, it gives CAWRPGQTANYGYTF.

The gene calls are TRBV28 and TRBJ1-1; D is ambiguous. V was cut by 3 bases and J by 1 base, with 24 bases left in between. CDR1 and CDR2 from the germline V gene are MDHEN and SYDVKM. The CDR3 runs 19 residues. CDR3 DNA: TGTGCCAGCAGTTTCCCTGTCGGGAAAGGCGGTTGGAGGAACACTGAAGCTTTCTTT. It is translated as CASSFPVGKGGWRNTEAFF.

This CDR3 reads CASSLSSGGRNEQFF. For the CDR3, the DNA is TGTGCCAGCAGCTTGTCCAGCGGGGGGAGAAATGAGCAGTTCTTC. The rearrangement links TRBV5-5 to TRBJ2-1; the match to TRBD2 covers 9 bases. Germline CDR1 reads SGHKS; CDR2 reads YYEKEE (reference sequence). The CDR3 is 15 residues long. J gave up 7 bases and V 1 base, and 6 bases lay outside the gene matches.

The rearrangement joins TRBV12-3 or TRBV12-4 to TRBJ2-2; the D is unclear. With 5 bases removed from V and 1 base from J, the gap between germline ends came to 5 bases. The CDR3 runs to 13 residues. DNA of the CDR3: TGTGCCAGCAGTCCCGTGAACACCGGGGAGCTGTTTTTT. It codes for CASSPVNTGELFF.